These 16 T cell receptor beta chains were sequenced from one sample in a study of spatial heterogeneity in lung cancer. TCRdb redid the calling of the 5' RACE reads with MiXCR, one entry per CDR3 protein. The sample holds about 14,000 distinct CDR3 sequences, over 9% seen once. Time point described: sample taken at primary tumor resection. In each case, whole RNA from tumor, nontumor lung or frozen PBMC was sequenced unsorted. The sequencing used PBMCs, collected at surgery. These receptors were obtained from a male donor with early-stage non-small cell lung cancer.

There are many counts of this clonotype. This chain uses TRBV3-1 with TRBJ2-1; TRBD2 matches at 13 bases. The CDR3 is 18 residues long. Germline V gene lookup returns CDR1 LGHDT and CDR2 YNNKEL (reference sequence). The J segment lost 13 bases and the V segment lost 1 base, leaving 16 bases of the junction unmatched. CDR3 region: CASSQVFYSRTSGRGQFF. The CDR3, as DNA: TGTGCCAGCAGCCAAGTGTTTTACTCTCGGACTAGCGGGAGAGGACAGTTCTTC.

By its share, this clonotype is large. The gene calls are TRBV12-3 or TRBV12-4 and TRBJ1-6; a possible D gene is TRBD1 (5 bases). This CDR3 has 14 residues. V dropped 4 bases and J dropped 11 bases, with 15 bases sitting between them. The CDR3: CASSYRAPGAPLHF. The CDR3 nucleotides read TGTGCCAGCAGTTACCGGGCCCCGGGGGCACCCCTCCACTTT.

This clonotype was recorded at least ten times. The chain combines TRBV5-6 with TRBJ2-7; the D gene could be TRBD1 or TRBD2 (5 bases each). From germline, CDR1 is SGHDT and CDR2 YYEEEE. Trimming stripped 4 bases from V and 4 bases from J, with 18 bases between. CDR3 length equals 15 residues. The CDR3 sequence is CASSPKGDWGYEQYF. The CDR3 DNA sequence: TGTGCCAGCAGCCCGAAGGGAGACTGGGGGTACGAGCAGTACTTC.

By sample share, this clonotype is medium-sized (0.01 to 0.1%). This chain uses TRBV2 with TRBJ2-1, with D perhaps TRBD2 (5 bases). This CDR3 contains 13 residues. CDR1 is SNHLY, CDR2 FYNNEI, per germline. Trimming removed 5 bases at V and 2 bases at J, with 7 bases between. CDR3 nucleotides: TGTGCCAGCAGTAGCGGACCCTACAATGAGCAGTTCTTC. It specifies CASSSGPYNEQFF.

There are many counts of this clonotype. The chain is built from TRBV5-1 and TRBJ2-1; no clear D. The germline V gene encodes CDR1 SGHRS and CDR2 YFSETQ. The V gene lost 1 base and the J gene lost 6 bases, with 14 bases spanning the gap. This CDR3 has 15 amino acids. In nucleotides, the CDR3 is TGCGCCAGCAGCTTGCCCGGAGCTGGGCGCAATGAGCAGTTCTTC. It encodes CASSLPGAGRNEQFF.

This clonotype was seen many times. This chain uses TRBV20-1 with TRBJ2-5, with D perhaps matching TRBD1 (5 bases). The CDR3 loop spans 15 amino acids. V gave up 3 bases and J gave up 4 bases, with 18 bases separating them. Germline CDR1 DFQATT, CDR2 SNEGSKA (reference sequence). The DNA of the CDR3 is TGCAGTGCTAGGGACCTTCAGGGCGGTGGAGAGACCCAGTACTTC. Residues: CSARDLQGGGETQYF.

This clonotype was seen many times. V gene TRBV19 combines with J gene TRBJ2-1, with a weak D call TRBD2 (5 bases). CDR3 length equals 14 residues. Trimming pared 7 bases from V and 9 bases from J, leaving 19 bases between. Germline assignment: CDR1 LNHDA and CDR2 SQIVND (reference sequence). The CDR3 nucleotides are TGTGCCAGTACTACTCCTCGGCTGGCGGGTGAGCAGTTCTTC. Translated: CASTTPRLAGEQFF. Complete variable domain (other parts from reference TRBV19 and TRBJ2-1): DGGITQSPKYLFRKEGQNVTLSCEQNLNHDAMYWYRQDPGQGLRLIYYSQIVNDFQKGDIAEGYSVSREKKESFPLTVTSAQKNPTAFYLCASTTPRLAGEQFFGPGTRLTVL.

This clonotype has at least ten counts. The rearrangement uses TRBV12-3 or TRBV12-4 and TRBJ1-5; the match to TRBD1 covers 7 bases. With V trimmed by 5 bases and J by 2 bases, 3 bases remained unmatched. The CDR3 runs 14 residues. DNA for the CDR3: TGTGCCAGCAGTGCAGACAGGGGCAATCAGCCCCAGCATTTT. It yields the protein CASSADRGNQPQHF.

This clonotype was picked up one time. The J gene is TRBJ2-1, the V gene TRBV19; D remains unclear. CDR3 length equals 13 residues. The germline V gene has CDR1 LNHDA and CDR2 SQIVND (reference sequence). V shed 5 bases and J shed 6 bases, with 11 bases lying between them. CDR3 loop: CASSVVEGNEQFF. DNA of the CDR3: TGTGCCAGTAGTGTAGTGGAAGGCAATGAGCAGTTCTTC.

This clonotype was observed a few times. The V call is TRBV28, the J call TRBJ2-7; a weak D match, TRBD1 (5 bases). The ends were cut back, 6 bases at V and 0 bases at J, with 9 bases in the middle. Germline CDR1 is MDHEN and CDR2 is SYDVKM. The CDR3 contains 13 residues. Written as DNA, the CDR3 is TGTGCCAGCAGGAGACAGAGCTCCTACGAGCAGTACTTC. Its protein is CASRRQSSYEQYF. The whole variable domain, filled in from reference TRBV28 and TRBJ2-7, reads DVKVTQSSRYLVKRTGEKVFLECVQDMDHENMFWYRQDPGLGLRLIYFSYDVKMKEKGDIPEGYSVSREKKERFSLILESASTNQTSMYLCASRRQSSYEQYFGPGTRLTVT.

The chain employs TRBV5-1 and TRBJ2-1; no definite D call. The germline V gene has CDR1 SGHRS and CDR2 YFSETQ. V gave up 0 bases and J gave up 7 bases, with 14 bases separating them. This CDR3 is 15 amino acids long. In nucleotides, the CDR3 is TGCGCCAGCAGCTTGGCCGCGAGATTCGGGAATGAGCAGTTCTTC. This codes for CASSLAARFGNEQFF.

Many counts were recorded for this clonotype. The rearrangement links TRBV7-9 to TRBJ2-3, with TRBD2 matching over 9 bases. The length of the CDR3 is 15 residues. Looked up from germline, CDR1 is SEHNR and CDR2 is FQNEAQ (reference sequence). V gave up 1 base and J gave up 6 bases; unmatched junction bases: 5. The CDR3 DNA sequence: TGTGCCAGCAGCTTAGGGTCTAGCGGGATGGATACGCAGTATTTT. Translation gives CASSLGSSGMDTQYF. Full variable domain (outside the CDR3, taken from reference TRBV7-9 and TRBJ2-3): DTGVSQNPRHKITKRGQNVTFRCDPISEHNRLYWYRQTLGQGPEFLTYFQNEAQLEKSRLLSDRFSAERPKGSFSTLEIQRTEQGDSAMYLCASSLGSSGMDTQYFGPGTRLTVL.

This clonotype was detected ten times or more. The chain couples TRBV20-1 to TRBJ2-3, with D perhaps TRBD2 (5 bases). The ends were cut back, 6 bases at V and 4 bases at J, with 23 bases in the middle. The CDR3 extends over 16 amino acids. Looked up from germline, CDR1 is DFQATT and CDR2 is SNEGSKA (reference sequence). CDR3 loop: CSARAPSLLGADTQYF. The CDR3, as DNA: TGCAGTGCCCGGGCCCCCTCCCTACTAGGTGCAGATACGCAGTATTTT.

This clonotype was detected a few times. This chain connects TRBV5-4 to TRBJ2-2, with D possibly matching TRBD2 (6 bases). This CDR3 is built from 15 residues. The germline V and J ends were trimmed by 2 bases and 0 bases, with 8 bases remaining between them. The germline V gene encodes CDR1 SGHNT and CDR2 YYREEE (reference sequence). CDR3 DNA sequence: TGTGCCAGCAGCTTCGGGACTGCGAACACCGGGGAGCTGTTTTTT. Translating gives CASSFGTANTGELFF.

The chain links TRBV30 to TRBJ2-1; weak D call: TRBD2 (6 bases). Germline V lookup: CDR1 GTSNPN, CDR2 SVGIG (reference sequence). This CDR3 is 15 amino acids long. Trimming cost V 6 bases and J 2 bases, with 17 bases left between them. CDR3 in amino acids: CACTGSGRPYNEQFF. CDR3 bases: TGTGCCTGCACGGGGAGCGGGCGCCCCTACAATGAGCAGTTCTTC.

This clonotype was counted ten times or more. The chain has TRBV14 and TRBJ2-2; weak D call: TRBD2 (5 bases). The CDR3 consists of 14 residues. V lost 3 bases and J lost 5, with 10 bases in between. The V gene's germline CDR1 is SGHDN and CDR2 FVKESK. This CDR3 is CASSHLARTGELFF. DNA for the CDR3: TGTGCCAGCAGCCACCTAGCTAGAACCGGGGAGCTGTTTTTT.